The rows below give T cell receptor beta chains drawn from one sample of a study of sequential checkpoint blockade in melanoma. Assay used: immunoSEQ multiplex PCR; TCRdb lists only in-frame clones, some missing. Among approximately 23,000 clones listed, roughly 80% were seen once. The sample consisted of CD8+ T cells sorted from blood (inferred from file names), taken from a patient given nivolumab and ipilimumab in sequence. The source is a human donor with melanoma. Both conserved end residues are part of each CDR3. The order of the fields is D gene, V gene, J gene, clone size, CDR3 DNA, CDR3 protein. The D gene is left open where the match is weak. Size is stated for part of the rows, as once, few or many counts, or as a class when the clone is expanded.

NA	TRBV4-1	TRBJ2-1	NA	TGCGCCAGCAGCCACGGGCCGGGGGAGCAGTTCTTC	CASSHGPGEQFF
NA	TRBV11-3	TRBJ2-6	NA	TGTGCCAGCAGTCTACCTGGGGCCAACGTCCTGACTTTC	CASSLPGANVLTF
NA	TRBV21-1	TRBJ2-7	few	TGTGCCAGCAGCAAAGCTGTGGGATATTTGGGACAGGGTCTCTCCGAGCAGTACTTC	CASSKAVGYLGQGLSEQYF
NA	TRBV7-9	TRBJ2-5	NA	TGTGCCAGCAGCTTAGCGAAGGACAGAGCCCTTGGAGAGACCCAGTACTTC	CASSLAKDRALGETQYF
NA	TRBV4-1	TRBJ2-4	once	TGCGCCAGCAGCCAGGCGGTTATAAGAGAGAAGTACTTC	CASSQAVIREKYF
TRBD2	TRBV6-5	TRBJ2-3	NA	TGTGCCAGCAGTTACGGGCTAGCGGGGGGCACAGATACGCAGTATTTT	CASSYGLAGGTDTQYF
TRBD1	TRBV19	TRBJ1-6	NA	TGTGCCAGTAGTACCGCATCTGCGGGGACAGGGGGCGTCCAGTATTCACCCCTCCACTTT	CASSTASAGTGGVQYSPLHF
NA	TRBV5-1	TRBJ2-7	NA	TGCGCCAGCAGCCCTCGGTTTGACGAGCAGTACTTC	CASSPRFDEQYF
NA	TRBV28	TRBJ1-5	NA	TGTGCCAGCAGTTTGAGGAATCAGCCCCAGCATTTT	CASSLRNQPQHF
NA	TRBV7-2	TRBJ2-3	NA	TGTGCCAGCAGCTTAGTAGACGGGGTCACAGATACGCAGTATTTT	CASSLVDGVTDTQYF
NA	TRBV10-3	TRBJ2-1	NA	TGTGCCACCTCGTACGGGAGTCAGGACAATGAGCAGTTCTTC	CATSYGSQDNEQFF
TRBD2	TRBV6-5	TRBJ2-1	NA	TGTGCCAGCAGTTACTGGACTAGCGGGACAGGGGAGCAGTTCTTC	CASSYWTSGTGEQFF
TRBD2	TRBV4-3	TRBJ2-1	NA	TGCGCCAGCAGCCGAAGGACTAGCGGGAGGGCTTCCTACAATGAGCAGTTCTTC	CASSRRTSGRASYNEQFF
TRBD1	TRBV5-1	TRBJ2-7	NA	TGCGCCAGCAGCGGGGGGACAGGACGCCCCTACGAGCAGTACTTC	CASSGGTGRPYEQYF
NA	TRBV7-9	TRBJ2-7	NA	TGTGCCAGCAGCCCTAGATACGAGCAGTACTTC	CASSPRYEQYF
TRBD2	TRBV7-9	TRBJ2-1	NA	TGTGCCAGCAGCTTAGGAGTGGGAGGGGTGTACAATGAGCAGTTCTTC	CASSLGVGGVYNEQFF
NA	TRBV7-6	TRBJ2-7	NA	TGTGCCAGCAGCTTAGGCAGGGGTCGGACCTACGAGCAGTACTTC	CASSLGRGRTYEQYF
TRBD2	TRBV18	TRBJ2-7	NA	TGTGCCAGCTCACCACGGGAGGGGTCCTACGAGCAGTACTTC	CASSPREGSYEQYF
TRBD2	TRBV7-2	TRBJ2-7	NA	TGTGCCAGCAGCTTGGGGGGGAAGACCTACGAGCAGTACTTC	CASSLGGKTYEQYF
TRBD1	TRBV28	TRBJ1-5	once	TGTGCCAGCAGTTTCGGGGACAGTTATCAGCCCCAGCATTTT	CASSFGDSYQPQHF
TRBD1	TRBV9	TRBJ2-3	NA	TGTGCCAGCAGCGTATTGGGACAGGTTGTAGATACGCAGTATTTT	CASSVLGQVVDTQYF
TRBD1	TRBV6-9	TRBJ2-7	NA	TGTGCCAGCAGTTATCGAGGGACAGGGAAGGTCGAGCAGTACTTC	CASSYRGTGKVEQYF
NA	TRBV5-1	TRBJ2-7	NA	TGCGCCAGCAGCAACTCTAGGAGCTCCTACGAGCAGTACTTC	CASSNSRSSYEQYF
NA	TRBV10-3	TRBJ2-1	NA	TGTGCCTCCCGGACAGATCCCGGGGATGAGCAGTTCTTC	CASRTDPGDEQFF
TRBD1	TRBV7-2	TRBJ2-7	NA	TGTGCCAGCAGCTTAGCTGGTCAGGGGGTCCGCGAGCAGTACTTC	CASSLAGQGVREQYF
NA	TRBV2	TRBJ2-2	once	TGTGCCAGCAGTCCGGGACATTACACCGGGGAGCTGTTTTTT	CASSPGHYTGELFF
NA	TRBV4-3	TRBJ1-4	NA	TGCGCCAGCAGCCAAGATCAAGCGGGATCAACTAATGAAAAACTGTTTTTT	CASSQDQAGSTNEKLFF
TRBD2	TRBV6-1	TRBJ2-7	NA	TGTGCCAGCAGTGAAGCGCCACTAGCGGCTAGCTACGAGCAGTACTTC	CASSEAPLAASYEQYF
NA	TRBV4-3	TRBJ2-1	NA	TGCGCCAGCAGCCAGCTAAGGGGGAGCTCCTACAATGAGCAGTTCTTC	CASSQLRGSSYNEQFF
TRBD1	TRBV6-1	TRBJ2-7	NA	TGTGCCAGCAGACACAGGGGAGAGGCCTACGAGCAGTACTTC	CASRHRGEAYEQYF
NA	TRBV2	TRBJ2-7	NA	TGTGCCAGCATGGGCCCGTCCTACGAGCAGTACTTC	CASMGPSYEQYF
NA	TRBV5-1	TRBJ2-1	NA	TGCGCCAGCAGCTTATCAACAGGGTACGAGCAGTTCTTC	CASSLSTGYEQFF
NA	TRBV4-1	TRBJ2-5	NA	TGCGCCAGCAGCCCACGCGGGACCCCGGTGCGGGAGACCCAGTACTTC	CASSPRGTPVRETQYF
TRBD2	TRBV6-5	TRBJ2-3	NA	TGTGCCAGCAGTTACTTCGCGGGAGAAGCAGATACGCAGTATTTT	CASSYFAGEADTQYF
TRBD2	TRBV7-2	TRBJ2-2	NA	TGTGCCAGCAGCCGCCGGACTAGCGGGGGGGGCACCGGGGAGCTGTTTTTT	CASSRRTSGGGTGELFF
NA	TRBV7-6	TRBJ2-1	NA	TGTGCCAGCAGCTTTTCTAGGGGCCAAGAGCAGTTCTTC	CASSFSRGQEQFF
NA	TRBV6-5	TRBJ1-2	NA	TGTGCCAGCAGTTACCTAATGGACTATGGCTACACCTTC	CASSYLMDYGYTF
TRBD2	TRBV5-1	TRBJ2-1	NA	TGCGCCAGCAGCTTGGCAGCGGGGGGGCCTTACAATGAGCAGTTCTTC	CASSLAAGGPYNEQFF
TRBD1	TRBV19	TRBJ1-2	medium-sized	TGTGCCAGTAGCGCGGGGGGGACAGGTGCAAACTATGGCTACACCTTC	CASSAGGTGANYGYTF
NA	TRBV11-2	TRBJ2-7	NA	TGTGCCAGCAGCTCGAACAGGGACGAGCAGTACTTC	CASSSNRDEQYF